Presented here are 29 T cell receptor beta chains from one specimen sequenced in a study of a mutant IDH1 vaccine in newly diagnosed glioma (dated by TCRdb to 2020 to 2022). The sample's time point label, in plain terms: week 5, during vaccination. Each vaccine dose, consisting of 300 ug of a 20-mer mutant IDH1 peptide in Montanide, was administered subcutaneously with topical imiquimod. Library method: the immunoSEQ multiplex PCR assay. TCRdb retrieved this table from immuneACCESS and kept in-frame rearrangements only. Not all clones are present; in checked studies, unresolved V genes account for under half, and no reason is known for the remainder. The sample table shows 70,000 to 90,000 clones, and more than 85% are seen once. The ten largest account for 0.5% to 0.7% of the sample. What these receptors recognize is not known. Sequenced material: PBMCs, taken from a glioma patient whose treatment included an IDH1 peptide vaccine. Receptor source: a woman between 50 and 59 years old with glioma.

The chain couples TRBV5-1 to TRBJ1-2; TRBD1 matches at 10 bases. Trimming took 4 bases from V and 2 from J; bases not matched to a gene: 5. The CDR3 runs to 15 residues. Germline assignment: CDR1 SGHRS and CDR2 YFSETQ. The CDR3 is CASSVGDRGNYGYTF. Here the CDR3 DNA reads TGCGCCAGCAGCGTGGGGGACAGGGGAAACTATGGCTACACCTTC.

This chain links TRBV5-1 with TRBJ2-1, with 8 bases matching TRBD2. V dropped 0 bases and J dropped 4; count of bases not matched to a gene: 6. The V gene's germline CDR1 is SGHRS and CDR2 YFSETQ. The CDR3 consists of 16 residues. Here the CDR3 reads CASSLAGGRSYNEQFF. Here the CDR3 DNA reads TGCGCCAGCAGCTTGGCCGGCGGGAGGAGTTACAATGAGCAGTTCTTC.

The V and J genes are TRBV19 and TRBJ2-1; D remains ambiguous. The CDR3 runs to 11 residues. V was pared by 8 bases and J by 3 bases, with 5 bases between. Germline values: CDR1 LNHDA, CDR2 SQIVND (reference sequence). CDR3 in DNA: TGTGCCAGTCAAAGCTACAATGAGCAGTTCTTC. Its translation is CASQSYNEQFF. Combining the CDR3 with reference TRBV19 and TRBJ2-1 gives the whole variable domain DGGITQSPKYLFRKEGQNVTLSCEQNLNHDAMYWYRQDPGQGLRLIYYSQIVNDFQKGDIAEGYSVSREKKESFPLTVTSAQKNPTAFYLCASQSYNEQFFGPGTRLTVL.

CDR3 DNA sequence: TGTGCCAGCAGCGCCAGAACCGGGAGGACCACCGGGGAGCTGTTTTTT. Translation: CASSARTGRTTGELFF. J is TRBJ2-2 and V is TRBV9, with 7 bases fitting TRBD2. The CDR3 is 16 amino acids. The germline V gene has CDR1 SGDLS and CDR2 YYNGEE. Germline trimming cut 3 bases from V and 4 bases from J; bases unmatched to any gene: 9.

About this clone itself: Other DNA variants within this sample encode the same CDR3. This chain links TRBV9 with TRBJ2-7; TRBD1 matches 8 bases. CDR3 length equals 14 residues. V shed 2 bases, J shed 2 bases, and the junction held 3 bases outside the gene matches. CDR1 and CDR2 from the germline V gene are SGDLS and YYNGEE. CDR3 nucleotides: TGTGCCAGCAGCGTCGGACAGGGACCCTACGAGCAGTACTTC. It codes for CASSVGQGPYEQYF. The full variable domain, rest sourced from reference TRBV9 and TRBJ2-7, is DSGVTQTPKHLITATGQRVTLRCSPRSGDLSVYWYQQSLDQGLQFLIQYYNGEERAKGNILERFSAQQFPDLHSELNLSSLELGDSALYFCASSVGQGPYEQYFGPGTRLTVT.

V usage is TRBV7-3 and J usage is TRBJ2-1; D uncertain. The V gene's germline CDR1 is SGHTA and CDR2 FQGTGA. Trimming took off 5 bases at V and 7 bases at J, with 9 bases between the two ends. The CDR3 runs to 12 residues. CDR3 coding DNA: TGTGCCAGCAGCGCCACAAGGAATGAGCAGTTCTTC. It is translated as CASSATRNEQFF.

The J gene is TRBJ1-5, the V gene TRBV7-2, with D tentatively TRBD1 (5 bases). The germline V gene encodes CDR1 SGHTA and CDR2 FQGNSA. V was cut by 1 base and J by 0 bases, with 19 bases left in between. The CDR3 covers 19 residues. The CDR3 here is CASSLVGDGGRVSNQPQHF. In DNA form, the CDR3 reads TGTGCCAGCAGCTTAGTGGGGGACGGGGGACGGGTTAGCAATCAGCCCCAGCATTTT.

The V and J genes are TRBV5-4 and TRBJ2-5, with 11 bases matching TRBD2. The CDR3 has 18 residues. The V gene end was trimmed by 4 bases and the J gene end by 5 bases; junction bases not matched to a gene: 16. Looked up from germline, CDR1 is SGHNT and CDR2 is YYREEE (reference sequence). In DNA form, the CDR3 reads TGTGCCAGCAGCGGGACTAGCGGCCCTCCCCCCAAAAGGGAGACCCAGTACTTC. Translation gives CASSGTSGPPPKRETQYF.

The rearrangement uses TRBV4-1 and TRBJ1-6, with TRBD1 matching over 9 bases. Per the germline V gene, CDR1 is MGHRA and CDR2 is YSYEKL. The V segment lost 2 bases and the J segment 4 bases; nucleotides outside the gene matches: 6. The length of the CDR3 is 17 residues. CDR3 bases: TGCGCCAGCAGCCAAAGGCCGGGACAGGGTTATAATTCACCCCTCCACTTT. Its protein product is CASSQRPGQGYNSPLHF.

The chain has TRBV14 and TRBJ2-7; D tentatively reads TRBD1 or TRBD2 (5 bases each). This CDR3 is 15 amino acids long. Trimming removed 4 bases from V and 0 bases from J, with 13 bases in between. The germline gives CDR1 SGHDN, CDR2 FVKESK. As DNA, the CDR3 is TGTGCCAGCAGCCTTTTGGGACGGGCCTCCTACGAGCAGTACTTC. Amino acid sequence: CASSLLGRASYEQYF.

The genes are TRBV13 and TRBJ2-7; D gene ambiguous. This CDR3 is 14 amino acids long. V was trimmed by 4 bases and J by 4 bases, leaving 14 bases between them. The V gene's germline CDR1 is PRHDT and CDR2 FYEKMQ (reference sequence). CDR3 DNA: TGTGCCAGCAGCTCCCGAAGGCGAGGATACGAGCAGTACTTC. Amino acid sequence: CASSSRRRGYEQYF. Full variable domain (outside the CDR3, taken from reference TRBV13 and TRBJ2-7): AAGVIQSPRHLIKEKRETATLKCYPIPRHDTVYWYQQGPGQDPQFLISFYEKMQSDKGSIPDRFSAQQFSDYHSELNMSSLELGDSALYFCASSSRRRGYEQYFGPGTRLTVT.

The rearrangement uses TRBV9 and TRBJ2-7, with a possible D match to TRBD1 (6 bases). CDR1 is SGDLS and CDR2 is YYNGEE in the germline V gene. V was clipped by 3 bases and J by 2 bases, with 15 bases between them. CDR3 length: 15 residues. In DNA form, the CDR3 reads TGTGCCAGCAGCGAGGGGGAAGACGGCGCCTACGAGCAGTACTTC. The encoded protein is CASSEGEDGAYEQYF.

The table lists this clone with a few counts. CDR3 protein: CASSRDRDQPQHF. The CDR3 coding sequence is TGTGCCAGCAGCCGGGACAGGGATCAGCCCCAGCATTTT. The chain employs TRBV7-9 and TRBJ1-5, with 9 bases identical to TRBD1. The J segment lost 5 bases and the V segment lost 5 bases, leaving 1 base of the junction unmatched. There are 13 residues in the CDR3. Germline V gene data show CDR1 as SEHNR and CDR2 as FQNEAQ (reference sequence).

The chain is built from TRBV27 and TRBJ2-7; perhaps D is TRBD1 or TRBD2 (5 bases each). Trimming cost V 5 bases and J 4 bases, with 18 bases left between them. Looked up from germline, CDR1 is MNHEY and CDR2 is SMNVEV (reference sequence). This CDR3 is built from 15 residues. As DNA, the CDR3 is TGTGCCAGCAGTATCATCGTTGGGGGTTCGTACGAGCAGTACTTC. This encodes CASSIIVGGSYEQYF.

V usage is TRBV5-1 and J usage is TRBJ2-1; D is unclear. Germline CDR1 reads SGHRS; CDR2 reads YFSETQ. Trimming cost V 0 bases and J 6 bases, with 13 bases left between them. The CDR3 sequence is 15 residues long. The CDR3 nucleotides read TGCGCCAGCAGCTTGGATGGGCAGAGTAGCAATGAGCAGTTCTTC. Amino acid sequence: CASSLDGQSSNEQFF.

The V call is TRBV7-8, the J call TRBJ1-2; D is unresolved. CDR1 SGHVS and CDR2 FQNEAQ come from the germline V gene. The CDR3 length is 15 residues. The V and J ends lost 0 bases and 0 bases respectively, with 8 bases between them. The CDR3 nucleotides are TGTGCCAGCAGCTTAGCGGCGACAACTAACTATGGCTACACCTTC. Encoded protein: CASSLAATTNYGYTF.

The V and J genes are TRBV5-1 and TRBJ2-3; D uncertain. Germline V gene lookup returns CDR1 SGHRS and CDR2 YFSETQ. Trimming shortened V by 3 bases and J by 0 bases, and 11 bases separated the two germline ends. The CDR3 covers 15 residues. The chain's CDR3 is CASSSGSFSTDTQYF. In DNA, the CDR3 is TGCGCCAGCAGCTCCGGGTCCTTTAGCACAGATACGCAGTATTTT.

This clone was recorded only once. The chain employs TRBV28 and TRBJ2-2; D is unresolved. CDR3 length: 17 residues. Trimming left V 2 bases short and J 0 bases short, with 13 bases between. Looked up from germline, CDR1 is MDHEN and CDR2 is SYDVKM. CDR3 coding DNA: TGTGCCAGCAGTTTAGGTTTGGCTTTCGCGAACACCGGGGAGCTGTTTTTT. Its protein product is CASSLGLAFANTGELFF.

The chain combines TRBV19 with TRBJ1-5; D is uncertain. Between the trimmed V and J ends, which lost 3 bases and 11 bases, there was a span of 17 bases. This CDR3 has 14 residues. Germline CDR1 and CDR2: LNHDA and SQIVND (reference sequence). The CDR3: CASSMLATPRAQHF. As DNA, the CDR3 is TGTGCCAGTAGTATGTTAGCGACACCTAGGGCCCAGCATTTT.

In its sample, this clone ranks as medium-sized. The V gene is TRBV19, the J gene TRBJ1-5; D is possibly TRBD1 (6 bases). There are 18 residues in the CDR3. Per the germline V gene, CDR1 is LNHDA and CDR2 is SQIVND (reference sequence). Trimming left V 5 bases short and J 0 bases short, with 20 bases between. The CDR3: CASSAGPGTFYSNQPQHF. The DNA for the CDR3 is TGTGCCAGTAGTGCCGGACCGGGGACATTCTATAGCAATCAGCCCCAGCATTTT.

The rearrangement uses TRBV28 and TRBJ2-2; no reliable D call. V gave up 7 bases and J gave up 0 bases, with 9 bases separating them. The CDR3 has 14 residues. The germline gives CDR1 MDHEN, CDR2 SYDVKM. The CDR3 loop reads CASTGSANTGELFF. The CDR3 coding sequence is TGTGCCAGCACCGGATCCGCGAACACCGGGGAGCTGTTTTTT.

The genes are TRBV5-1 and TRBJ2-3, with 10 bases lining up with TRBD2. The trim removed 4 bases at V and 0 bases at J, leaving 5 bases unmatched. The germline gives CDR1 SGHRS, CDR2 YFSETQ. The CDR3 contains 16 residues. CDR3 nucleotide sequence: TGCGCCAGCAGCCTGGGACTAGCGCAAAGCACAGATACGCAGTATTTT. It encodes CASSLGLAQSTDTQYF. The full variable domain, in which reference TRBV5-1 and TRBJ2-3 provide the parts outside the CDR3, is KAGVTQTPRYLIKTRGQQVTLSCSPISGHRSVSWYQQTPGQGLQFLFEYFSETQRNKGNFPGRFSGRQFSNSRSEMNVSTLELGDSALYLCASSLGLAQSTDTQYFGPGTRLTVL.

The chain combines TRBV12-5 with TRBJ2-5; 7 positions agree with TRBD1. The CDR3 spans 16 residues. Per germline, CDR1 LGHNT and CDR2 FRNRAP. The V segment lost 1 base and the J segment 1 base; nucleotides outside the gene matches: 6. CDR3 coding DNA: TGTGCTAGTGGTTTGGGAAGGGGGCACATCCAAGAGACCCAGTACTTC. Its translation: CASGLGRGHIQETQYF.

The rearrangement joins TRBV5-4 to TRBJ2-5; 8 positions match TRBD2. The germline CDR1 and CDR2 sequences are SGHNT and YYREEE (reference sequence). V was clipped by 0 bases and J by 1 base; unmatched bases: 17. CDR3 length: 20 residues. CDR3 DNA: TGTGCCAGCAGCTTGGTAGGGTCGGCTAGCGGGCCGCAGGGCCAAGAGACCCAGTACTTC. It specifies CASSLVGSASGPQGQETQYF.

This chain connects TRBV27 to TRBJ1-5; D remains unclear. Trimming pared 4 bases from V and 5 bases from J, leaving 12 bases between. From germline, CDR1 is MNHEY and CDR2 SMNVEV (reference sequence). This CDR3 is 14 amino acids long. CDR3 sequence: CASSYTAGDQPQHF. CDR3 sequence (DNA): TGTGCCAGCAGTTACACAGCCGGGGATCAGCCCCAGCATTTT.

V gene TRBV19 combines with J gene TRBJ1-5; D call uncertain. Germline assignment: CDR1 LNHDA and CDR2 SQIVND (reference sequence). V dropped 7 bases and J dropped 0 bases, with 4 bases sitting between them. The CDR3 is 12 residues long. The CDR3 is CASTYSNQPQHF. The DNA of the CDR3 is TGTGCCAGTACATATAGCAATCAGCCCCAGCATTTT.

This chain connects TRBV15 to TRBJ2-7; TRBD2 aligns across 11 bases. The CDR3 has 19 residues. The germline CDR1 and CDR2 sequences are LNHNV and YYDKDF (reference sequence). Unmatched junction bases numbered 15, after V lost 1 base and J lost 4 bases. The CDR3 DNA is TGTGCCACCAGCAGAGGAACCGGGATAGCGGGAGGGCCGGGGTACGAGCAGTACTTC. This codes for CATSRGTGIAGGPGYEQYF.

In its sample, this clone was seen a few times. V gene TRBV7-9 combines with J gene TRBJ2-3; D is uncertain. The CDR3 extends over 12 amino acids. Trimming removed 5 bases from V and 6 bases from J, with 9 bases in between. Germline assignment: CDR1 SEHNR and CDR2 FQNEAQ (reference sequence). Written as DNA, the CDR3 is TGTGCCAGCAGCCCGACGGCTGATACGCAGTATTTT. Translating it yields CASSPTADTQYF. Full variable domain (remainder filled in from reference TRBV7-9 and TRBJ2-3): DTGVSQNPRHKITKRGQNVTFRCDPISEHNRLYWYRQTLGQGPEFLTYFQNEAQLEKSRLLSDRFSAERPKGSFSTLEIQRTEQGDSAMYLCASSPTADTQYFGPGTRLTVL.

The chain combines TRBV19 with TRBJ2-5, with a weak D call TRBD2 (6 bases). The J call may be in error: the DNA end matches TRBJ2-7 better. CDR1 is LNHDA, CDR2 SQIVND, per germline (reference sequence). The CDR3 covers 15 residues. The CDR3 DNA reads TGTGCCAGTAGTACCTTCAAGACTAGTAACTACGAGCAGTACTTC. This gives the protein CASSTFKTSNYEQYF.